This TCR beta chain was documented in a study of T cells in Graves' hyperthyroidism and ophthalmopathy. A lack of ophthalmopathy progression within 18 months defined stable Graves' hyperthyroidism. The PBMCs were taken from more than 8 ml of fresh peripheral blood. From RNA transcripts, TCR beta CDR3 regions were amplified. First-round RT-PCR targeting the TCR CDR3 was performed with the HTBI primer set. Each CDR3 protein gets one entry after TCRdb re-called the multiplex PCR reads with MiXCR. The table includes a few hundred thousand distinct CDR3 sequences, around 16% detected once. Overall study results and limits: Among thyroid clonotypes expanded above 0.001, most also appeared in blood.

This clonotype was seen at least ten times. Antigen unknown. The V segment lost 5 bases and the J segment 1 base; nucleotides outside the gene matches: 1. This CDR3 spans 13 amino acids. Germline CDR1 and CDR2: DFQATT and SNEGSKA (reference sequence). The chain employs TRBV20-1 and TRBJ2-7, with TRBD1 matching 11 bases. The sequencing input was blood. The receptor comes from a man aged 40-55 years with Graves' hyperthyroidism. Written as DNA, the CDR3 is TGCAGTGCTGGACAGGGGGCATCCTACGAGCAGTACTTC. Amino acid sequence: CSAGQGASYEQYF.